This T cell receptor (beta chain) came from a study of a mutant IDH1 vaccine in newly diagnosed glioma. CDR3 size: 13 residues. V lost 5 bases and J lost 5, with 12 bases in between. Looked up from germline, CDR1 is MNHNS and CDR2 is SASEGT. To note about this clone: Its specificity is not known.

Time point denoted: week 23, last vaccination. A 20-mer mutant IDH1 peptide at 300 ug was injected subcutaneously with topical imiquimod. New WHO grade 3 or 4 astrocytomas that were IDH1-mutant and ATRX-lost occurred in the donors. The assay was immunoSEQ multiplex PCR, and TCRdb's table has in-frame clones only and misses some. The profile shows roughly 74,000 clones, 70% to 90% of them singletons. J is TRBJ1-1 and V is TRBV6-1; D is perhaps TRBD1 (5 bases). This sequence originates from a man aged 30-40 years with glioma. Some clones in this sample may be carry-over from other donors' samples. The sample was PBMCs, taken from a glioma patient whose treatment included an IDH1 peptide vaccine. The CDR3 DNA reads as TGTGCCAGCAGTATGCAGGGTAGAACTGAAGCTTTCTTT. This encodes CASSMQGRTEAFF.